This T cell receptor beta chain was recorded in a study of long-term antiretroviral therapy in people with HIV (dated by TCRdb to 2022 to 2024). As for the study more broadly: The earliest samples were collected about a decade before the 2015 WHO recommendation for immediate ART, when ART was typically delayed until CD4 counts fell. This retrospective serial study examined whether starting ART and sustained HIV suppression were associated with changes in the composition and diversity of the TRB repertoire in peripheral blood. A total of 192 cryopreserved PBMC samples were contributed to the cohort by 30 adults with confirmed HIV infection, with samples collected serially over a mean of around 6 years (range 1-12). Among the 30 or so participants with HIV, about 11 were female. No cross-contamination during QIAcube processing was seen in test extractions of a monoclonal T-cell line run alongside around 30 polyclonal samples. Overall study results and their limits: ART initiation was associated with a significant increase in TRB diversity, but diversity stayed significantly below transplant donor controls even after long-term ART. Expanded TRB clones identified before ART initiation dominated the repertoire across all time points, though the dominance fluctuated and decreased in many PLHIV after ART. Because cell numbers in pre-ART samples were limited, unsorted PBMC were profiled instead of sorted CD4+ and CD8+ T cells. The samples span the years 2004 to 2017, and the ART regimens used may be less effective than current regimens. Inferences about post-ART repertoire changes were limited because no data were available on ART adherence, viral resistance or therapy changes. Because PBMC availability was limited, only the TCR beta chain was sequenced, with no alpha chain pairing. HIV repertoires had narrower CDR3 length ranges than controls, and the network structure suggested an antigen-experienced repertoire that shifted only slightly toward naive after ART.

The CDR3 spans 16 residues, from the cysteine through the phenylalanine. This entry keeps only the CDR3 DNA: 48 bases, framed from base 1. The CDR1 and CDR2 encoded by the germline V gene are MNHEY and SVGAGI. Relative to germline, V is 0 bases shorter and J is 3 bases shorter, with 13 bases between their ends. The immunoSEQ hsTCRB v3.0 assay was used at survey level resolution to sequence the TRB variable region. TRB sequencing targeted a depth of 40,000-50,000 T-cell genomes per sample. TRB libraries were pooled and sequenced on an Illumina MiSeq using a v3 150-cycle kit. For the original study's pipeline: Analysis of repertoires was carried out in R inside a reproducible Nextflow workflow spanning QC, data transformation and analysis. LymphoSeq2, an R package for exploring AIRR-Seq data, was used to implement the custom analyses. After excluding a handful of samples that yielded fewer than 5000 total TRB sequences, approximately 180 HIV repertoires remained for analysis. Among the approximately 190 HIV repertoires that were kept, 59 were collected before ART initiation and some 130 were collected after ART initiation. Repertoires were downsampled to 5000 TRB nucleotide sequences, and summary statistics were averaged over 100 downsampling iterations. TRB sequences were retained for analysis only if CDR3 regions of at least seven amino acids were present. Two measures captured diversity: a Shannon entropy-derived clonality score and the Gini coefficient. In the repertoire networks, any two of the top 5000 CDR3 amino acid sequences were linked whenever the two sequences differed by an edit distance of one. GLIPH2 predicted antigen specificity groups and MHC restriction for TRB CDR3 amino acid sequences. To flag known CMV, EBV, HIV or tissue antigen associations, CDR3 amino acid sequences were matched against VDJdb and McPAS-TCR. Pre-ART, post-ART and control groups were compared with Wilcoxon signed-rank tests and Holm-Bonferroni correction. Held by TCRdb, this immuneACCESS table contains in-frame sequences only and omits some clones. Under half of the omission traces to an unresolved V gene where checked; the cause of the rest is unknown. V, J and clone size derive from that table, while D and trimming were established from the DNA sequence. This sample comprises nearly 25,000 clones, around 84% of them detected only once. The biggest ten clones account for roughly 2.3% of the sample.

Inclusion was restricted to participants for whom at least one PBMC sample before ART initiation and at least two post-ART samples were available. Every participant with HIV received treatment in the United States of America. Before DNA extraction, cryopreserved samples of about 0.9-11 million PBMC were thawed and then washed. At the time of the earliest PBMC sample, participants with HIV were aged between roughly 20 and 55 years. PBMC samples were contributed by each participant from 1-4 timepoints before ART initiation and 2-8 timepoints after ART initiation, with a median of 7 samples. For every participant, serial HIV viral load, CD4+ T-cell count, ART history and demographic data were obtained. Genomic DNA was extracted from unsorted PBMC with a Qiagen kit on a QIAcube, with processing performed in batches of 12 samples. A remark on this clone: Its antigen is currently not known. Base qualities are not at hand, and no much larger clone is one base apart.

This TCR derives from a man aged 45-65 years with HIV. The rearranged chain carries TRBV6-5 and TRBJ2-3; the D segment could be TRBD2, given 6 matching bases. Sequencing used unsorted PBMCs, obtained 3 years after starting antiretroviral therapy. The encoded CDR3 is CASSYSGGERTDTQYF. The DNA sequence is TGTGCCAGCAGTTACTCGGGCGGGGAGAGGACAGATACGCAGTATTTT.